This T cell receptor beta chain stems from a study of OX40 agonist ivuxolimab in advanced cancers. For the study at large: Ivuxolimab was delivered to patients intravenously every 2 weeks at doses spanning 0.01 to 10 mg/kg. Earlier treatment with anti-PD-1, anti-PD-L1 or anti-CTLA-4 was permitted, and around 36% had received some.

Study-wide results and caveats: Dose levels from 0.1 to 3.0 mg/kg saw CD4+ and CD8+ blood T cells expand clonally by week 6.

TCRdb's copy holds only in-frame clones and misses some; the assay was immunoSEQ multiplex PCR. The sample gives some 90,000 clones, 70% to 90% of which show up once; around 4% is in the top ten. The length of the CDR3 is 17 residues. The V end lost 1 base, the J end lost 0 bases, and 13 bases lay between the germline ends. Per the germline V gene, CDR1 is SGHDT and CDR2 is YYEEEE. Concerning this clone: Its specificity is not known.

J is TRBJ2-2 and V is TRBV5-6; D possibly corresponds to TRBD2 (5 bases). This sequence was found in an adult with an advanced solid tumor such as melanoma, head and neck, liver or kidney cancer. The sample consisted of CD4+ or CD8+ T cells sorted from blood, taken in a trial of the OX40 agonist ivuxolimab. This CDR3 is CASSLRSSGTNTGELFF. For the CDR3, the DNA is TGTGCCAGCAGCTTGAGGTCCAGCGGCACGAACACCGGGGAGCTGTTTTTT. The full variable domain, in which reference TRBV5-6 and TRBJ2-2 provide the parts outside the CDR3, is DAGVTQSPTHLIKTRGQQVTLRCSPKSGHDTVSWYQQALGQGPQFIFQYYEEEERQRGNFPDRFSGHQFPNYSSELNVNALLLGDSALYLCASSLRSSGTNTGELFFGEGSRLTVL.